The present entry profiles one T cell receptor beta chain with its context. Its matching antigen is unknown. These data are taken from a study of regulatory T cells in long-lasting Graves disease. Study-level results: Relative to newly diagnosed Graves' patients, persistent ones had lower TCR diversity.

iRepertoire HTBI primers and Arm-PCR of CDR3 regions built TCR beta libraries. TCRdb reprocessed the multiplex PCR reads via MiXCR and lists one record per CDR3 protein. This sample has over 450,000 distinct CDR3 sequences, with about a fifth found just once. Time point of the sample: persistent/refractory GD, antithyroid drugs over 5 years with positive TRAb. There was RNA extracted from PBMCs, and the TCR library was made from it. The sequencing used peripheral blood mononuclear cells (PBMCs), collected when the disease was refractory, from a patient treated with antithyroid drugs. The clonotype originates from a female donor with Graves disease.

The CDR3 sequence: CASSSDREGDEQYF. The DNA of the CDR3 is TGTGCCAGCTCATCGGACAGGGAAGGCGACGAGCAGTACTTC. The chain links TRBV18 to TRBJ2-7; 8 bases align to TRBD1. Germline V gene sequence: CDR1 KGHSH, CDR2 LQKENI. The CDR3 has 14 amino acids. Trimming cost V 5 bases and J 5 bases; bases outside gene matches: 8.